These 12 T cell receptor beta chains came from one sample sequenced in a study of blood T cells in healthy people across ages. A second PCR, run for about 6 to 12 cycles, used a sample-barcoded 5' primer plus a J-beta primer mix. TCRdb re-derived calls from the 5' RACE reads in MiXCR, one entry per CDR3 protein. The data show 1,800,000 or so distinct CDR3 sequences, more than 35% seen once. Material for sequencing was blood. The receptors were sampled from a human donor in good health.

This chain links TRBV25-1 with TRBJ1-1; D remains unclear. Trimming stripped 4 bases from V and 4 bases from J, with 10 bases between. The CDR3 length is 13 residues. Germline V lookup: CDR1 MGHDK, CDR2 SYGVNS. The CDR3 is CASSAQTGTEAFF. The CDR3, as DNA: TGTGCCAGCAGTGCCCAAACGGGCACTGAAGCTTTCTTT.

The chain couples TRBV4-3 to TRBJ1-4; TRBD1 is a possible D gene (5 bases). Germline V CDR1 and CDR2: LGHNA, YSLEER. The CDR3 runs to 18 residues. Trimming shortened V by 1 base and J by 3 bases, and 18 bases separated the two germline ends. The CDR3 region has the DNA TGCGCCAGCAGCCAAGTACAGGCGGGAAACAGCGCTAATGAAAAACTGTTTTTT. This codes for CASSQVQAGNSANEKLFF.

V usage is TRBV4-2 and J usage is TRBJ2-1; TRBD2 matches at 14 bases. Germline trimming cut 3 bases from V and 8 bases from J; bases unmatched to any gene: 12. The germline CDR1 and CDR2 sequences are LGHNA and YNFKEQ. This CDR3 contains 18 residues. The CDR3 here is CASSQEPGLAGDDDEQFF. The CDR3, as DNA: TGTGCCAGCAGCCAGGAACCGGGACTAGCGGGAGACGACGATGAGCAGTTCTTC.

This chain links TRBV19 with TRBJ1-4; D is unclear. CDR1 LNHDA and CDR2 SQIVND come from the germline V gene (reference sequence). The CDR3 runs to 15 residues. Trimming pared 1 base from V and 7 bases from J, leaving 13 bases between. The CDR3 loop reads CASSIGRWFGEKLFF. The CDR3 DNA reads as TGTGCCAGTAGTATAGGGAGATGGTTTGGTGAAAAACTGTTTTTT.

The V gene is TRBV6-2 or TRBV6-3, the J gene TRBJ2-5, with D possibly matching TRBD2 (6 bases). V lost 8 bases and J lost 6, with 19 bases in between. The CDR3 runs 14 residues. Per germline, CDR1 MNHEY and CDR2 SVGEGT. CDR3 in amino acids: CASGEIRGSQTQYF. CDR3 DNA: TGTGCCAGCGGTGAAATTCGGGGGTCGCAGACCCAGTACTTC.

The sample holds a few counts of this clonotype. V usage is TRBV5-1 and J usage is TRBJ1-2; weak D call: TRBD1 (5 bases). The V end lost 4 bases, the J end lost 7 bases, and 11 bases lay between the germline ends. CDR3 length: 12 residues. Per the germline V gene, CDR1 is SGHRS and CDR2 is YFSETQ. DNA for the CDR3: TGCGCCAGCAGCACCCTCGACAGTGGCTACACCTTC. Its translation is CASSTLDSGYTF.

This clonotype was picked up a small number of times. The rearrangement links TRBV7-9 to TRBJ2-1, with D unclear. Germline lookup yields CDR1 SEHNR and CDR2 FQNEAQ (reference sequence). The CDR3 loop spans 12 amino acids. Trimming removed 6 bases from V and 9 bases from J, with 12 bases in between. For the CDR3, the DNA is TGTGCCAGCAGAGCAGATCTGGTTGAGCAGTTCTTC. Its translation: CASRADLVEQFF. Full variable domain (missing parts from reference TRBV7-9 and TRBJ2-1): DTGVSQNPRHKITKRGQNVTFRCDPISEHNRLYWYRQTLGQGPEFLTYFQNEAQLEKSRLLSDRFSAERPKGSFSTLEIQRTEQGDSAMYLCASRADLVEQFFGPGTRLTVL.

This clonotype was counted only a few times. The genes are TRBV3-1 and TRBJ2-3; 8 nucleotides agree with TRBD1. The CDR3 sequence is 17 residues long. V shed 4 bases and J 2 bases; nucleotides not matched to a gene: 11. The germline CDR1 and CDR2 sequences are LGHDT and YNNKEL (reference sequence). CDR3: CASSPIRTGLLTDTQYF. The CDR3 coding sequence is TGTGCCAGCAGCCCAATCCGGACAGGGCTGCTCACAGATACGCAGTATTTT.

The chain links TRBV20-1 to TRBJ1-1; the D is unclear. The CDR3 contains 13 residues. Germline CDR1 is DFQATT and CDR2 is SNEGSKA (reference sequence). Trimming took off 2 bases at V and 0 bases at J, with 7 bases between the two ends. CDR3 coding DNA: TGCAGTGCTAGAACCACTATGAACACTGAAGCTTTCTTT. Protein product: CSARTTMNTEAFF.

The rearrangement uses TRBV7-3 and TRBJ1-4, with D possibly matching TRBD1 (5 bases). Germline CDR1 SGHTA, CDR2 FQGTGA. V dropped 0 bases and J dropped 3 bases, with 8 bases sitting between them. CDR3 length equals 15 residues. The chain's CDR3 is CASSLTGTPNEKLFF. For the CDR3, the DNA is TGTGCCAGCAGCTTAACTGGGACGCCTAATGAAAAACTGTTTTTT. The whole variable domain, filled in from reference TRBV7-3 and TRBJ1-4, reads GAGVSQTPSNKVTEKGKYVELRCDPISGHTALYWYRQSLGQGPEFLIYFQGTGAADDSGLPNDRFFAVRPEGSVSTLKIQRTERGDSAVYLCASSLTGTPNEKLFFGSGTQLSVL.

This clonotype has just a few counts. The gene calls are TRBV2 and TRBJ1-2; D possibly corresponds to TRBD1 (6 bases). CDR3 size: 13 residues. With 7 bases removed from V and 4 bases from J, the gap between germline ends came to 13 bases. Germline V lookup: CDR1 SNHLY, CDR2 FYNNEI. The CDR3 loop is CASNLRDTYGYTF. For the CDR3, the DNA is TGTGCCAGCAACCTACGGGACACCTATGGCTACACCTTC.

This clonotype showed up just a few times. The chain uses TRBV11-2 and TRBJ2-1, with unresolved D. Germline-derived CDR1 and CDR2 are SGHAT and FQNNGV. The CDR3 spans 12 residues. V was shortened by 0 bases and J by 10 bases, with 7 bases between the two germline ends. The CDR3 DNA reads TGTGCCAGCAGCTTAGACCCTAGGGAGCAGTTCTTC. Translating it yields CASSLDPREQFF. Full variable domain (rest looked up from reference TRBV11-2 and TRBJ2-1): EAGVAQSPRYKIIEKRQSVAFWCNPISGHATLYWYQQILGQGPKLLIQFQNNGVVDDSQLPKDRFSAERLKGVDSTLKIQPAKLEDSAVYLCASSLDPREQFFGPGTRLTVL.